The sequence of this TCR beta chain was determined in a study of blood T cell repertoires in COVID-19. Study as a whole: The United States, Italy and Spain were the sources of the acute and convalescent COVID-19 samples. From T cells, B-cell-depleted T cells, or PBMCs came the material, which was cDNA or gDNA.

The data were produced by immunoSEQ multiplex PCR, yet TCRdb's version contains in-frame clones alone and is incomplete. This table has approximately 160,000 clones, about 88% appearing once. The CDR3 has 16 amino acids. CDR1 is SGHTA and CDR2 is FQGNSA in the germline V gene. V dropped 1 base and J dropped 0 bases, with 10 bases sitting between them. This sequence was found in a man aged 55 to 70 with active or convalescent COVID-19. V gene TRBV7-2 combines with J gene TRBJ1-3; perhaps TRBD1 as D (6 bases). Sequencing was carried out using peripheral blood. The CDR3: CASSLVTGNSGNTIYF. In nucleotides, the CDR3 is TGTGCCAGCAGCTTAGTGACAGGCAACTCTGGAAACACCATATATTTT.